Listed here is a single TCR beta chain. As yet, its antigen is unknown. These data belong to a study of OX40 agonist ivuxolimab in advanced cancers. Broader study findings: Dosing at 0.1 to 3.0 mg/kg was accompanied by clonal expansion of CD4+ and CD8+ blood T cells by week 6. Expanded clones were, on average, more numerous in CD8+ T cells than in CD4+. Those patients achieving a partial response at 0.1-3.0 mg/kg showed among the lowest clonal expansion.

Produced via immunoSEQ multiplex PCR; TCRdb's table is partial and in-frame only. The table records approximately 89,000 clones, around 88% of them present only once. CDR1 is SEHNR and CDR2 is FQNEAQ in the germline V gene (reference sequence). The CDR3 runs to 17 residues. The junction had 10 bases not matched to a gene; V was cut back by 4 bases and J by 1 base. Patients had blood sampled at baseline and again on cycle 4 day 1 and cycle 7 day 1. This rearrangement joins TRBV7-9 to TRBJ2-4, with TRBD1 identical over 7 bases. This sample comprised CD4+ or CD8+ T cells sorted from blood, obtained in a trial of the OX40 agonist ivuxolimab. The receptor was isolated from an adult with an advanced solid tumor such as melanoma, head and neck, liver or kidney cancer. CDR3 in amino acids: CASSWQQGPYAKNIQYF. DNA of the CDR3: TGTGCCAGCAGCTGGCAACAGGGGCCCTATGCCAAAAACATTCAGTACTTC. Variable domain in full (rest from reference TRBV7-9 and TRBJ2-4): DTGVSQNPRHKITKRGQNVTFRCDPISEHNRLYWYRQTLGQGPEFLTYFQNEAQLEKSRLLSDRFSAERPKGSFSTLEIQRTEQGDSAMYLCASSWQQGPYAKNIQYFGAGTRLSVL.